This TCR beta chain originates from a study of spatial heterogeneity in lung cancer. The sample's time point: sample taken at primary tumor resection. TCRdb reprocessed the 5' RACE reads with MiXCR, giving one entry per CDR3 protein. The sample has about 27,000 distinct CDR3 sequences, more than 5.5% seen once. Findings and limits, study-wide: Mutation counts in tumors were tracked by counts of expanded intratumoral alpha and beta TCRs.

Trimming cost V 3 bases and J 2 bases, with 13 bases left between them. The CDR3 contains 15 residues. Germline CDR1 and CDR2: KGHSH and LQKENI. This clonotype was detected once. Its specificity is not known. This sequence originates from a male donor with early-stage non-small cell lung cancer. This sample comprised lung tumor tissue, obtained at surgery. The chain joins TRBV18 to TRBJ1-2; D ambiguous. The CDR3 DNA is TGTGCCAGCTCACCTACCTTTAGTGGCAACTATGGCTACACCTTC. Translation gives CASSPTFSGNYGYTF.